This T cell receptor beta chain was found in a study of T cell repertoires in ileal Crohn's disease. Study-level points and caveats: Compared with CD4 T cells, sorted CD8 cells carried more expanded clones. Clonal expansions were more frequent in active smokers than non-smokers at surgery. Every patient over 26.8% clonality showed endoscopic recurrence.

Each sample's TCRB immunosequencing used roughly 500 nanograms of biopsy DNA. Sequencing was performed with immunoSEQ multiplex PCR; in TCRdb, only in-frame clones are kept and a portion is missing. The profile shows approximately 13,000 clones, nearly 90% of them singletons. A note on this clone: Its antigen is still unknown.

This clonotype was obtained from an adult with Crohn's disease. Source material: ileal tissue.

The CDR3 region has the DNA TGCGCCAGCAGCCCAGGTGGGACAGGGGGTACCACTGAAGCTTTCTTT. It codes for CASSPGGTGGTTEAFF. This rearrangement joins TRBV5-1 to TRBJ1-1, with TRBD1 matching over 11 bases. V lost 4 bases, J lost 4 bases, and 9 bases stayed unmatched. Germline V lookup: CDR1 SGHRS, CDR2 YFSETQ. CDR3 length: 16 residues. Full variable domain (outside the CDR3, taken from reference TRBV5-1 and TRBJ1-1): KAGVTQTPRYLIKTRGQQVTLSCSPISGHRSVSWYQQTPGQGLQFLFEYFSETQRNKGNFPGRFSGRQFSNSRSEMNVSTLELGDSALYLCASSPGGTGGTTEAFFGQGTRLTVV.